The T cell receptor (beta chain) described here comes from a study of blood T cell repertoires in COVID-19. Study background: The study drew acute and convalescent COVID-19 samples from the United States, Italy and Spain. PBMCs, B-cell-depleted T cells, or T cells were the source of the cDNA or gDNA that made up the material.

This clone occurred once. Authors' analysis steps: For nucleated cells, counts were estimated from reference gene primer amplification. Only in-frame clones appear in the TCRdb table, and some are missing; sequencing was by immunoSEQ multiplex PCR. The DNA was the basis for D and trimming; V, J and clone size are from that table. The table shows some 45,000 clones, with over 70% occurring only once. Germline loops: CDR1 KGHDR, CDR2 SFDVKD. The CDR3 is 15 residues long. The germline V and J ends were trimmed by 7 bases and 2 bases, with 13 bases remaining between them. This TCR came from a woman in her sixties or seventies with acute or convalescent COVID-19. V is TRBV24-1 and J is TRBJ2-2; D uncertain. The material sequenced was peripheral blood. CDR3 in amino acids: CATSPGGVNTGELFF. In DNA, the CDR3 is TGTGCCACCAGCCCTGGTGGAGTCAACACCGGGGAGCTGTTTTTT.